A selection of T cell receptor beta chains follows, all from one sample in a study of control samples from healthy donors and cancer patients. Using immunoSEQ multiplex PCR, the repertoire was profiled, and TCRdb retains in-frame clones only, with some absent. Of hundreds of thousands of clones listed, around 90% were seen once; the top ten hold around 6.5%. The material sequenced was PBMCs. These receptors all come from a man aged 40-50 years with head and neck cancer. Each CDR3 is given with its conserved first and last residue. D genes are given only for firm matches. Size is omitted from some rows. Given values are once, few, many or a class for expanded clones.

clone_size,d_call,v_call,j_call,cdr3_nt,cdr3_aa
NA,TRBD1,TRBV6-6,TRBJ1-1,TGTGCCAGCAGCGGGGGACAGTCTCCAAGTGAAGCTTTCTTT,CASSGGQSPSEAFF
NA,TRBD1,TRBV4-2,TRBJ1-3,TGTGCCAGCAGCCGTGACAGGGGGGGAGGAAACACCATATATTTT,CASSRDRGGGNTIYF
NA,TRBD1,TRBV5-1,TRBJ2-1,TGCGCCAGCAGCTTGAACAGGGGGAATGAGCAGTTCTTC,CASSLNRGNEQFF
NA,TRBD2,TRBV5-1,TRBJ2-1,TGCGCCAGCAGCTTGGCGGTAGCGGGGGGTCTATACAATGAGCAGTTCTTC,CASSLAVAGGLYNEQFF
NA,TRBD2,TRBV30,TRBJ2-5,TGTGCCTGGACTAGCGGGGGGGCCGCGACCCAGTACTTC,CAWTSGGAATQYF
few,TRBD1,TRBV3-1/TRBV3-2,TRBJ1-4,TGTGCCAGCAGCCCCTGGGACAGGGGTGTCGAAAAACTGTTTTTT,CASSPWDRGVEKLFF
NA,NA,TRBV11-2,TRBJ1-1,TGTGCCAGCAGCCTCGACGGCACTGAAGCTTTCTTT,CASSLDGTEAFF
NA,TRBD1,TRBV5-4,TRBJ2-7,TGTGCCAGCAGCTTGACAGGGGACTACGAGCAGTACTTC,CASSLTGDYEQYF
NA,NA,TRBV19,TRBJ1-1,TGTGCCAGTAGTATCCGCGGTGAAGCTTTCTTT,CASSIRGEAFF
NA,TRBD2,TRBV5-1,TRBJ2-7,TGCGCCAGCAGCTGGACTAGCACGTACGAGCAGTACTTC,CASSWTSTYEQYF
NA,TRBD1,TRBV3-1/TRBV3-2,TRBJ1-5,TGTGCCAGCAGCCAAGACGGGACAGGGGGCCAGCCCCAGCATTTT,CASSQDGTGGQPQHF
NA,NA,TRBV11-2,TRBJ1-1,TGTGCCAGCAGCTTCGGGGACACTGAAGCTTTCTTT,CASSFGDTEAFF
NA,NA,TRBV6-1,TRBJ1-5,TGTGCCAGCAGTGAAGGATTCGGGGACAATCAGCCCCAGCATTTT,CASSEGFGDNQPQHF
NA,NA,TRBV28,TRBJ2-7,TGTGCCGGGGGCGGGGGACCCTACTACGAGCAGTACTTC,CAGGGGPYYEQYF
NA,TRBD1,TRBV2,TRBJ2-3,TGTGCCAGAGGGGGACAGGGGGAGAATACGCAGTATTTT,CARGGQGENTQYF
NA,NA,TRBV5-1,TRBJ2-2,TGCGCCAGCAGCTTGGGGGAGACAGGGAACACCGGGGAGCTGTTTTTT,CASSLGETGNTGELFF
NA,NA,TRBV5-1,TRBJ1-5,TGCGCCAGCAGCCTGGGGACGGGGGACCAGCCCCAGCATTTT,CASSLGTGDQPQHF
NA,NA,TRBV6-1,TRBJ2-1,TGTGCCAGCAGTGACCACCAGCGAGCAAACAATGAGCAGTTCTTC,CASSDHQRANNEQFF
NA,NA,TRBV24-1,TRBJ2-3,TGTGCCACCAGTGTCCCTCGGACAGATTACACAGATACGCAGTATTTT,CATSVPRTDYTDTQYF
few,TRBD2,TRBV4-1,TRBJ2-5,TGCGCCAGCAGCCAAGTCCGCCGGGGGGGCGAAGAGACCCAGTACTTC,CASSQVRRGGEETQYF
NA,NA,TRBV19,TRBJ1-5,TGTGCCAGTAGCCTACAGTACAATCAGCCCCAGCATTTT,CASSLQYNQPQHF
once,NA,TRBV5-4,TRBJ1-6,TGTGCCAGCAGCTTGGAAGGTGGTTCACCCCTCCACTTT,CASSLEGGSPLHF
NA,TRBD1,TRBV9,TRBJ2-7,TGTGCCAGCAGCGTAGCTGGGACAGCCTCCTACGAGCAGTACTTC,CASSVAGTASYEQYF
NA,NA,TRBV2,TRBJ2-1,TGTGCCAGCAGTGATAGGGGAAATGAGCAGTTCTTC,CASSDRGNEQFF
NA,NA,TRBV6-6,TRBJ2-1,TGTGCCAGCAGTTTACTACTAGCCGACAATGAGCAGTTCTTC,CASSLLLADNEQFF
once,TRBD1,TRBV18,TRBJ1-3,TGTGCCAGCTCACCAATGGGACAGAGCTCTGGAAACACCATATATTTT,CASSPMGQSSGNTIYF
few,TRBD1,TRBV9,TRBJ2-1,TGTGCCAGCAGCGTAGTGACAGGGGACAATGAGCAGTTCTTC,CASSVVTGDNEQFF
NA,TRBD1,TRBV27,TRBJ2-1,TGTGCCAGCAGTCTGACAGGGGATATTGTAAATGAGCAGTTCTTC,CASSLTGDIVNEQFF
NA,NA,TRBV2,TRBJ2-7,TGTGCCAGCAGTGCCCGGGAGACGAAGCAGTACTTC,CASSARETKQYF
many,NA,TRBV6-2/TRBV6-3,TRBJ2-7,TGTGCCAGCAGTTTGACAGACTCTGCCTACGAGCAGTACTTC,CASSLTDSAYEQYF
NA,TRBD1,TRBV24-1,TRBJ2-5,TGTGCCACCAGTGATGATCACAGGGGGGAAGAGACCCAGTACTTC,CATSDDHRGEETQYF
NA,NA,TRBV5-1,TRBJ2-7,TGCGCCAGCAGCTTGGGACAGATGGGATACGAGCAGTACTTC,CASSLGQMGYEQYF
NA,NA,TRBV5-1,TRBJ2-7,TGCGCCAGCAGCACCCCGGGGCGCCCCGGGAGCTCCTACGAGCAGTACTTC,CASSTPGRPGSSYEQYF
NA,NA,TRBV29-1,TRBJ1-5,TGCAGCGTCAGAAAGGGTAATCAGCCCCAGCATTTT,CSVRKGNQPQHF
NA,TRBD1,TRBV4-3,TRBJ2-7,TGCGCCAGCAGCCAAGAGAGGTTTGACAGGGGGCGCACCTACGAGCAGTACTTC,CASSQERFDRGRTYEQYF
NA,TRBD2,TRBV27,TRBJ2-7,TGTGCCAGCAGTTCCTTCTGGGGGACTAGCGGTGATATTACCTACGAGCAGTACTTC,CASSSFWGTSGDITYEQYF
NA,NA,TRBV6-5,TRBJ2-5,TGTGCCAGCAGTTACTCCGGGTTTACGTCCCAGTACTTC,CASSYSGFTSQYF